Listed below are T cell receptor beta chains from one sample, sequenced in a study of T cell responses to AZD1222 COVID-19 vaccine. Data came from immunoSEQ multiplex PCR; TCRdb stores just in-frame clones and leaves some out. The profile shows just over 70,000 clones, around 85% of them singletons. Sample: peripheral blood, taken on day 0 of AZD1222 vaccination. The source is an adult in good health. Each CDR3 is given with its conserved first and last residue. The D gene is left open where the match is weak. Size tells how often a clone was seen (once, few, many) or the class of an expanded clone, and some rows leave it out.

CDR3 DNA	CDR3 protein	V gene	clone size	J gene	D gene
TGTGCCAGCAGCGGTACGGACTATGGCTACACCTTC	CASSGTDYGYTF	TRBV5-6	-	TRBJ1-2	-
TGCGCCAGCAGCCCCCTTCGAAGAAACACCGGGGAGCTGTTTTTT	CASSPLRRNTGELFF	TRBV5-1	-	TRBJ2-2	-
TGTGCCAGCAGCCGAAGGGACAGGGGAGCCTATGGCTACACCTTC	CASSRRDRGAYGYTF	TRBV5-8	-	TRBJ1-2	TRBD1
TGTGCCAGCAGTACACGCGGACAGTTTGAAGCTTTCTTT	CASSTRGQFEAFF	TRBV2	-	TRBJ1-1	-
TGTGCCAGCAGTTACTCAACAGAGACAGATACGCAGTATTTT	CASSYSTETDTQYF	TRBV6-5	-	TRBJ2-3	-
TGTGCCAGCAGTTTTGTTGGGGGAGGGTCTGGCTACACCTTC	CASSFVGGGSGYTF	TRBV28	few	TRBJ1-2	-
TGTGCCAGCAGGGCCGGGACAGCCGGGACCGGGGAGCTGTTTTTT	CASRAGTAGTGELFF	TRBV2	-	TRBJ2-2	TRBD1
TGTGCCATCAGTAAAGGACAGGAGAATAACTATGGCTACACCTTC	CAISKGQENNYGYTF	TRBV10-3	-	TRBJ1-2	TRBD1
TGTGCCAGCAGTGCCCCCCATCAAGCTTTCTTT	CASSAPHQAFF	TRBV12-3/TRBV12-4	-	TRBJ1-1	-
TGTGCCAGCAGTTTCGGTAGCAATGAGCAGTTCTTC	CASSFGSNEQFF	TRBV27	-	TRBJ2-1	-
TGTGCCAGTAGTCAAAAAGGACAGGCTGTTCGGAGCAATCAGCCCCAGCATTTT	CASSQKGQAVRSNQPQHF	TRBV19	few	TRBJ1-5	TRBD1
TGTGCCAGCAGTGAGGAAAGCTCTGGAAACACCATATATTTT	CASSEESSGNTIYF	TRBV25-1	-	TRBJ1-3	-
TGTGCCAGCTCACTCCGGGACAGGGTTGCAGGTACGCAGTATTTT	CASSLRDRVAGTQYF	TRBV18	-	TRBJ2-3	TRBD1
TGTGCCAGCAGTCCCGGACAGGGCTACGAGCAGTACTTC	CASSPGQGYEQYF	TRBV27	-	TRBJ2-7	TRBD1
TGTGCCAGCAGGCAGGACTCTGGAAACACCATATATTTT	CASRQDSGNTIYF	TRBV6-5	-	TRBJ1-3	-
TGCGCCAGCAGCCACGGACAGGGAGGCGAGCAGTACTTC	CASSHGQGGEQYF	TRBV5-1	-	TRBJ2-7	TRBD1
TGTGCCAGCGGTCAGGGGGGATCTAATGAAAAACTGTTTTTT	CASGQGGSNEKLFF	TRBV7-9	-	TRBJ1-4	TRBD1
TGTGCCAGCAGCTCCTACGGAGGCGGCAATGAGCAGTTCTTC	CASSSYGGGNEQFF	TRBV7-8	few	TRBJ2-1	-
TGTGCCAGCAGCTTATGGGAGGGTTCAGATACGCAGTATTTT	CASSLWEGSDTQYF	TRBV11-2	-	TRBJ2-3	TRBD2
TGTGCCAGCAGCTTAGTGCGTAGGGACGAGCAGTACTTC	CASSLVRRDEQYF	TRBV13	-	TRBJ2-7	-
TGCGCCAGCAGCTGGGAACGACTAGCGACTTCCTACGAGCAGTACTTC	CASSWERLATSYEQYF	TRBV5-1	-	TRBJ2-7	TRBD2
TGTGCCAGCACCCGCAGGGGCGCGGTGGGTTCACCCCTCCACTTT	CASTRRGAVGSPLHF	TRBV5-6	few	TRBJ1-6	-
TGTGCCAGCAGCTGGACAGGGGGCTACTACACCTTC	CASSWTGGYYTF	TRBV12-3/TRBV12-4	-	TRBJ1-2	TRBD1
TGTGCCAGCAAAATGGGGGGCGCTGAAGCTTTCTTT	CASKMGGAEAFF	TRBV25-1	-	TRBJ1-1	-
TGTGCCAGCCCCGGGACAAACTCCTACAATGAGCAGTTCTTC	CASPGTNSYNEQFF	TRBV2	-	TRBJ2-1	-
TGTGCCAGCAGTGAGTCAGGGGGCAGGCAGCCCCAGCATTTT	CASSESGGRQPQHF	TRBV6-1	-	TRBJ1-5	TRBD1
TGTGCCATCAGTCCCCGAGGGAGGAAGCCGGACAATGAGCAGTTCTTC	CAISPRGRKPDNEQFF	TRBV10-3	-	TRBJ2-1	-
TGTGCCAGCGGGACCGGGCCCATTACCTACGAGCAGTACTTC	CASGTGPITYEQYF	TRBV6-5	-	TRBJ2-7	-
TGTGCCAGCAGCTTAGCACTAGCGGGGGGGCCTCGGGTGACGGTGAATGAGCAGTTCTTC	CASSLALAGGPRVTVNEQFF	TRBV7-8	-	TRBJ2-1	TRBD2
TGTGCCAGCAGTGAAGCGGAGACAGGGTACTATGGCTACACCTTC	CASSEAETGYYGYTF	TRBV2	-	TRBJ1-2	TRBD1
TGTGCCAGCAGTCAGGGACAGGGGGAGGCCCAGCCCCAGCATTTT	CASSQGQGEAQPQHF	TRBV2	once	TRBJ1-5	TRBD1
TGTGCCAGCAGCTTGGGGAGTAACACCATATATTTT	CASSLGSNTIYF	TRBV5-4	-	TRBJ1-3	-
TGTGCTAGTGGCGCCGGGACAGGGGTCGGAGAGACCCAGTACTTC	CASGAGTGVGETQYF	TRBV12-5	once	TRBJ2-5	TRBD1
TGTGCCAGCAGTCGGGGTATGAATAATGAGCAGTTCTTC	CASSRGMNNEQFF	TRBV2	-	TRBJ2-1	-
TGTGCCTGGAGTGACTCTGGAAACACCATATATTTT	CAWSDSGNTIYF	TRBV30	-	TRBJ1-3	-
TGTGCCACCCGGCTCAGCGGGGGGAGAGGAGAGACCCAGTACTTC	CATRLSGGRGETQYF	TRBV6-5	-	TRBJ2-5	TRBD2
TGTGCCAGCAGTTCATGGACAAAGGATTATGGCTACACCTTC	CASSSWTKDYGYTF	TRBV6-2/TRBV6-3	once	TRBJ1-2	-
TGTGCCAGCAGCCCAGGACAGGGTCTCGCTGAAGCTTTCTTT	CASSPGQGLAEAFF	TRBV5-4	few	TRBJ1-1	TRBD1
TGTGCCAGCGGCAGACTAGGGATCTACAATGAGCAGTTCTTC	CASGRLGIYNEQFF	TRBV9	-	TRBJ2-1	-
TGTGCCAGTGGACACAATCAACCCCAGCATTTT	CASGHNQPQHF	TRBV19	-	TRBJ1-5	-